Listed below are T cell receptor beta chains from one sample, sequenced in a study of CD8 T cells in Susac syndrome. From the immunoSEQ multiplex PCR reads, TCRdb called clonotypes with MiXCR, one entry per CDR3 protein. The data show 150,000 to 200,000 distinct CDR3 sequences, around 90% seen once. The sequencing input was CD4+ T cells from PBMCs. The receptors were gathered from a human donor with Susac syndrome. Both conserved end residues are part of each CDR3. The D gene is left open where the match is weak. Only some rows state a clone size, as once, few, many or a class for expanded clones.

d_call	j_call	v_call	clone_size	cdr3_aa	cdr3_nt
-	TRBJ1-1	TRBV7-2	-	CASSLSYRLINEAFF	TGTGCCAGCAGCTTAAGCTATCGACTGATAAATGAAGCTTTCTTT
-	TRBJ2-7	TRBV27	few	CASSFEGSPTYEQYF	TGTGCCAGCAGTTTTGAGGGCTCGCCCACCTACGAGCAGTACTTC
-	TRBJ1-3	TRBV2	-	CASSDGTGGNTIYF	TGTGCCAGCAGTGATGGGACCGGGGGAAACACCATATATTTT
-	TRBJ1-2	TRBV12-3/TRBV12-4	once	CATNMGWGLGYTF	TGTGCCACCAATATGGGATGGGGGCTCGGCTACACCTTC
-	TRBJ2-7	TRBV21-1	-	CASSTRSIPHEQYF	TGTGCCAGCAGCACCCGGTCGATCCCGCACGAGCAGTACTTC
-	TRBJ2-6	TRBV9	-	CASSPGYSGANVLTF	TGTGCCAGCAGCCCCGGATACTCTGGGGCCAACGTCCTGACTTTC
-	TRBJ2-6	TRBV18	-	CASSSDSSGANVLTF	TGTGCCAGCTCTTCGGACTCCTCTGGGGCCAACGTCCTGACTTTC
-	TRBJ1-2	TRBV5-4	-	CASSFWTEYGYTF	TGTGCCAGCAGCTTTTGGACCGAGTATGGCTACACCTTC
-	TRBJ1-3	TRBV6-5	-	CASSYSADGGSSSGNTIYF	TGTGCCAGCAGTTACTCGGCGGACGGGGGGTCCTCCTCTGGAAACACCATATATTTT
-	TRBJ1-3	TRBV19	-	CASSPVGNTIYF	TGTGCCAGTAGTCCCGTCGGAAACACCATATATTTT
-	TRBJ2-3	TRBV4-1	few	CASSLGTLGADTQYF	TGCGCCAGCAGCCTCGGCACTTTGGGAGCGGATACGCAGTATTTT
-	TRBJ1-2	TRBV6-5	-	CASSYHQDNYGYTF	TGTGCCAGCAGTTATCACCAAGACAACTATGGCTACACCTTC
TRBD2	TRBJ2-7	TRBV28	-	CASRGAGGYSYEQYF	TGTGCCAGCAGGGGAGCGGGAGGGTACTCCTACGAGCAGTACTTC
TRBD2	TRBJ2-5	TRBV4-2	once	CASSQAGLEEETQYF	TGTGCCAGCAGCCAAGCGGGACTAGAGGAAGAGACCCAGTACTTC
TRBD2	TRBJ2-1	TRBV6-1	-	CASSHSGRLSYNEQFF	TGTGCCAGCAGCCATAGCGGGAGGCTCTCCTACAATGAGCAGTTCTTC
TRBD1	TRBJ2-5	TRBV6-5	few	CASSPDRVQETQYF	TGTGCCAGCAGTCCAGACAGGGTCCAAGAGACCCAGTACTTC
TRBD1	TRBJ1-2	TRBV3-1	-	CASSFSDRGRRGYTF	TGTGCCAGCAGCTTTTCGGACAGGGGGCGAAGAGGCTACACCTTC
-	TRBJ1-5	TRBV19	-	CASSPDRNNQPQHF	TGTGCCAGTAGTCCTGACAGGAACAATCAGCCCCAGCATTTT
TRBD2	TRBJ2-1	TRBV5-1	-	CASSLALAGGDEQFF	TGCGCCAGCAGCTTGGCACTAGCGGGAGGAGATGAGCAGTTCTTC
TRBD2	TRBJ2-3	TRBV10-3	-	CAISSPLGTSGGFTDTQYF	TGTGCCATCAGTTCCCCCTTGGGGACTAGCGGGGGGTTCACAGATACGCAGTATTTT
-	TRBJ2-3	TRBV7-3	-	CASSSRTIGPDTQYF	TGTGCCAGCAGCTCCCGGACCATTGGTCCAGATACGCAGTATTTT
TRBD2	TRBJ2-1	TRBV7-8	-	CASSFLLGLAGGPEFF	TGTGCCAGCAGCTTCCTCCTTGGACTAGCGGGGGGGCCAGAGTTCTTC
TRBD2	TRBJ2-1	TRBV7-8	-	CASSLELAGGNEQFF	TGTGCCAGCAGCTTAGAACTAGCGGGAGGCAATGAGCAGTTCTTC
-	TRBJ2-7	TRBV30	-	CAWSVGGAQYEQYF	TGTGCCTGGAGTGTAGGGGGGGCACAGTACGAGCAGTACTTC
-	TRBJ1-2	TRBV20-1	-	CSAIMGGGYTF	TGCAGTGCAATCATGGGAGGTGGCTACACCTTC
TRBD2	TRBJ2-1	TRBV5-6	-	CASNLLATGTYNEQFF	TGTGCCAGCAACCTACTAGCGACGGGAACCTACAATGAGCAGTTCTTC
-	TRBJ1-1	TRBV5-1	-	CASSLDIGVEAFF	TGCGCCAGCAGCTTGGACATTGGAGTTGAAGCTTTCTTT
TRBD2	TRBJ2-1	TRBV4-1	-	CATRATSGRHNEQFF	TGCGCCACTCGGGCCACTAGCGGGAGACACAATGAGCAGTTCTTC
-	TRBJ2-3	TRBV4-2	-	CASSQPGETANTDTQYF	TGTGCCAGCAGCCAACCCGGGGAGACGGCAAACACAGATACGCAGTATTTT
-	TRBJ2-1	TRBV15	-	CATSTLLDSTWFF	TGTGCCACCAGCACTCTGCTGGACTCAACGTGGTTCTTC
TRBD2	TRBJ2-4	TRBV4-2	-	CASSQSLAEWTLAKNIQYF	TGTGCCAGCAGCCAGTCACTAGCGGAGTGGACTCTAGCCAAAAACATTCAGTACTTC
TRBD2	TRBJ2-1	TRBV14	-	CATTRGGAYNEQFF	TGTGCCACCACCCGGGGGGGGGCCTACAATGAGCAGTTCTTC
-	TRBJ2-7	TRBV7-9	-	CASSPDRYEQYF	TGTGCCAGCAGCCCTGACAGATACGAGCAGTACTTC
TRBD1	TRBJ2-2	TRBV2	-	CASSLTGITNTGELFF	TGTGCCAGCAGCCTGACAGGGATTACGAACACCGGGGAGCTGTTTTTT
TRBD1	TRBJ1-6	TRBV9	-	CASSPIPGTGDSPLHF	TGTGCCAGCAGCCCAATACCCGGGACAGGGGATTCACCCCTCCACTTT
TRBD1	TRBJ2-2	TRBV20-1	-	CSARPGQMKGVTGVLFF	TGCAGTGCCCGCCCGGGACAGATGAAGGGTGTTACCGGGGTGCTGTTTTTT
TRBD1	TRBJ2-5	TRBV28	-	CASTNSGTGVETQYF	TGTGCCAGCACCAATTCGGGGACAGGGGTAGAGACCCAGTACTTC
TRBD2	TRBJ2-7	TRBV29-1	-	CSVEASGHYEQYF	TGCAGCGTTGAGGCTAGCGGACACTACGAGCAGTACTTC
-	TRBJ2-2	TRBV4-2	-	CASSGSARRSGELFF	TGTGCCAGCAGCGGCTCAGCTCGAAGGAGCGGGGAGCTGTTTTTT
TRBD2	TRBJ2-3	TRBV20-1	-	CSASPTSGYTDTQYF	TGCAGTGCTAGCCCGACTAGCGGATACACAGATACGCAGTATTTT
-	TRBJ2-3	TRBV10-1	-	CASNEVTTDTQYF	TGCGCCAGCAACGAGGTCACCACAGATACGCAGTATTTT